Following are 7 T cell receptor beta chains from one sample sequenced in a study of CD8 T cells in Susac syndrome. The authors reverse transcribed roughly 0.5 to 1 ug RNA with random hexamers. TCRdb redid the calling of the immunoSEQ multiplex PCR reads with MiXCR, one entry per CDR3 protein. The repertoire holds around 130,000 distinct CDR3 sequences, with 80% to 85% as singletons. Sequenced material: CD8+ T cells from PBMCs. All receptors come from a human donor with multiple sclerosis.

The chain combines TRBV13 with TRBJ2-2, with D uncertain. With 6 bases removed from V and 7 bases from J, the gap between germline ends came to 12 bases. CDR3 length: 13 amino acids. The V gene's germline CDR1 is PRHDT and CDR2 FYEKMQ (reference sequence). In DNA, the CDR3 is TGTGCCAGCAGTCAAATCATGTACGGGGAGCTGTTTTTT. This sequence encodes CASSQIMYGELFF.

The chain uses TRBV30 and TRBJ2-7; 10 nucleotides match TRBD1. This CDR3 spans 14 amino acids. Germline V gene sequence: CDR1 GTSNPN, CDR2 SVGIG (reference sequence). With V trimmed by 0 bases and J by 4 bases, 3 bases remained unmatched. The CDR3 DNA reads TGTGCCTGGAGTGTCGGGGACAGGGGATACGAGCAGTACTTC. Translation gives CAWSVGDRGYEQYF.

This clonotype was observed a handful of times. V is TRBV6-1 and J is TRBJ1-1; maybe TRBD1 (5 bases). V gave up 6 bases and J gave up 0 bases, with 11 bases separating them. The CDR3 is 14 amino acids. Germline values: CDR1 MNHNS, CDR2 SASEGT. Written as DNA, the CDR3 is TGTGCCAGCAGCCGGACACCCGTGAACACTGAAGCTTTCTTT. It is translated as CASSRTPVNTEAFF.

The chain carries TRBV12-3 or TRBV12-4 and TRBJ1-4, with D unresolved. With 3 bases removed from V and 4 bases from J, the gap between germline ends came to 12 bases. This CDR3 region has 15 residues. The CDR3 sequence is CASSLLALDNEKLFF. In DNA form, the CDR3 reads TGTGCCAGCAGTTTGTTGGCATTGGATAATGAAAAACTGTTTTTT.

The chain joins TRBV7-8 to TRBJ2-5, with TRBD1 matching over 7 bases. Germline V gives CDR1 SGHVS, CDR2 FQNEAQ. The CDR3 has 15 amino acids. The ends lost 0 bases at V and 0 bases at J; junction bases unmatched: 1. CDR3 sequence reads: CASSLATGYQETQYF. Here the CDR3 DNA reads TGTGCCAGCAGCTTAGCGACAGGGTACCAAGAGACCCAGTACTTC.

The chain uses TRBV18 and TRBJ2-2; TRBD2 agrees at 10 bases. CDR1 is KGHSH and CDR2 is LQKENI in the germline V gene. With V trimmed by 4 bases and J by 5 bases, 10 bases remained unmatched. The CDR3 is 17 residues long. The CDR3 nucleotides read TGTGCCAGCTCACTCCCCGCTAGCGGGAGATGGACCGGGGAGCTGTTTTTT. The encoded protein is CASSLPASGRWTGELFF.

J is TRBJ1-1 and V is TRBV5-4; 8 nucleotides agree with TRBD1. The germline V gene encodes CDR1 SGHNT and CDR2 YYREEE (reference sequence). The CDR3 totals 16 residues. V trimming: 0 bases; J trimming: 3 bases; junction bases outside the gene matches: 7. CDR3 in amino acids: CASSLGFGQGDTEAFF. The CDR3 region has the DNA TGTGCCAGCAGCTTGGGCTTTGGACAGGGTGACACTGAAGCTTTCTTT. Filled out from reference TRBV5-4 and TRBJ1-1, the complete variable domain reads ETGVTQSPTHLIKTRGQQVTLRCSSQSGHNTVSWYQQALGQGPQFIFQYYREEENGRGNFPPRFSGLQFPNYSSELNVNALELDDSALYLCASSLGFGQGDTEAFFGQGTRLTVV.